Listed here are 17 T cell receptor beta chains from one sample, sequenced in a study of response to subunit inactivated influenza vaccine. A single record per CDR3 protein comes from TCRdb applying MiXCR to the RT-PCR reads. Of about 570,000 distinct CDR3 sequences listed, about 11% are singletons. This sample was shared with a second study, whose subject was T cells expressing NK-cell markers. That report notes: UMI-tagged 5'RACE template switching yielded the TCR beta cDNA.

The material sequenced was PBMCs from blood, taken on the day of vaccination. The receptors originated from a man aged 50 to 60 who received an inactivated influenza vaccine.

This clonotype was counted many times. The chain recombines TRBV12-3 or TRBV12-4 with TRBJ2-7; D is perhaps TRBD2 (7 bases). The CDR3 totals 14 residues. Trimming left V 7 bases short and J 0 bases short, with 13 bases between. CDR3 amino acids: CASTKGGGSYEQYF. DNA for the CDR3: TGTGCCAGCACAAAGGGAGGGGGCTCCTACGAGCAGTACTTC.

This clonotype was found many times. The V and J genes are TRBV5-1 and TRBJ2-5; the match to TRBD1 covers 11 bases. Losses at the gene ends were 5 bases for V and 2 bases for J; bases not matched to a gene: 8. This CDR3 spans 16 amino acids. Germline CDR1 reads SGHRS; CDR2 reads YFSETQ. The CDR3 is CASSPGQGAGQETQYF. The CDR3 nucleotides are TGCGCCAGCAGTCCCGGACAGGGGGCCGGTCAAGAGACCCAGTACTTC.

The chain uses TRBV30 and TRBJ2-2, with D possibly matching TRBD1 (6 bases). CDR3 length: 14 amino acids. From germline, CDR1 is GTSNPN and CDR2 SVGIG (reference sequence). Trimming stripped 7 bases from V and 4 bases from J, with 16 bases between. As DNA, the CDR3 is TGTGCCTTCCCGGGACAAGTGGGCACCGGGGAGCTGTTTTTT. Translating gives CAFPGQVGTGELFF.

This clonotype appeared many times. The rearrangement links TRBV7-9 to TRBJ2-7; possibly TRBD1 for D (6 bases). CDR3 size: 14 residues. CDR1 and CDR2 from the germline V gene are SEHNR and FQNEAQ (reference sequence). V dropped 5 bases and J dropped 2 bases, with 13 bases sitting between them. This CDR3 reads CASSGDRYPYEQYF. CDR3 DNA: TGTGCCAGCAGCGGCGACAGGTATCCCTACGAGCAGTACTTC.

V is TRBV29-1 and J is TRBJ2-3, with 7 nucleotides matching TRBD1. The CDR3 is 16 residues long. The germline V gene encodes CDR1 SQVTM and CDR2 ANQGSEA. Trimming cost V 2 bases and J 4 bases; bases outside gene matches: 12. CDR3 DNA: TGCAGCGTTGAAAAAGGCTACAGGGGAATCGCAGATACGCAGTATTTT. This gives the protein CSVEKGYRGIADTQYF.

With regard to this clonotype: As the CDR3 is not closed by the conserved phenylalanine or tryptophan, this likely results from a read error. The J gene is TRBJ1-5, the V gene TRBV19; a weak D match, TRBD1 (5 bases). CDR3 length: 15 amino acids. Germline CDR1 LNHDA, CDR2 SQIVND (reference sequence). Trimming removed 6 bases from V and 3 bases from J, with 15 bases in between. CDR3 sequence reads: CASSTVSGSNQPQHL. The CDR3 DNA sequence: TGTGCCAGTAGCACGGTGTCAGGGTCCAATCAGCCCCAGCATCTT.

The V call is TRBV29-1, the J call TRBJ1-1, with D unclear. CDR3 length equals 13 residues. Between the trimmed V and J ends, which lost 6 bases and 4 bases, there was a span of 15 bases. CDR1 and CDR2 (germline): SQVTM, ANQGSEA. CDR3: CSVKTLAGTEAFF. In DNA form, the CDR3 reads TGCAGCGTCAAGACGTTGGCGGGCACTGAAGCTTTCTTT. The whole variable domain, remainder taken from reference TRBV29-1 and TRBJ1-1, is SAVISQKPSRDICQRGTSLTIQCQVDSQVTMMFWYRQQPGQSLTLIATANQGSEATYESGFVIDKFPISRPNLTFSTLTVSNMSPEDSSIYLCSVKTLAGTEAFFGQGTRLTVV.

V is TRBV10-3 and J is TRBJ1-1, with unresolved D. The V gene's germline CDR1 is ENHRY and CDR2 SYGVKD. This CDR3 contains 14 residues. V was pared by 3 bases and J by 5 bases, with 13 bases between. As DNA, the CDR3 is TGTGCCATCAGTGAAGGACCCCTCAGTACTGAAGCTTTCTTT. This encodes CAISEGPLSTEAFF.

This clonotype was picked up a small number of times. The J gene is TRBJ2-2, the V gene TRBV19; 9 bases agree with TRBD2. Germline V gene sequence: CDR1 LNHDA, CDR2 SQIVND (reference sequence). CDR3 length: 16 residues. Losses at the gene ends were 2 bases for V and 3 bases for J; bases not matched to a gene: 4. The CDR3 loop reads CASSIRLAGHTGELFF. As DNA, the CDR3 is TGTGCCAGTAGTATACGGCTAGCGGGGCACACCGGGGAGCTGTTTTTT.

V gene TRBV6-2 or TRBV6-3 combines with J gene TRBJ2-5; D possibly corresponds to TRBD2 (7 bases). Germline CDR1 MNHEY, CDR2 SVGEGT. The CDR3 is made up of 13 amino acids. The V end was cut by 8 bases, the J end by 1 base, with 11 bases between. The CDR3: CASARGAQETQYF. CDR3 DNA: TGTGCCAGCGCACGGGGGGCCCAAGAGACCCAGTACTTC.

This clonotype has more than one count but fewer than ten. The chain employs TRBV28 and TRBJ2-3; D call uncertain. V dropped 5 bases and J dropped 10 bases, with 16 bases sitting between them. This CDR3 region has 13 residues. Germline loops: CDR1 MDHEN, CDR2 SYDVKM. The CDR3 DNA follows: TGTGCCAGCAGTGATGCCCAGCCTAAGGCGCAGTATTTT. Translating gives CASSDAQPKAQYF.

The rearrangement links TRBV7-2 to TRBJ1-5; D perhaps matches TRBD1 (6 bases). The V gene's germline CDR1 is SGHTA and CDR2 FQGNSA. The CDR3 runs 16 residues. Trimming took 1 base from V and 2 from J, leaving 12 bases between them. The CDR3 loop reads CASSLVGASGNQPQHF. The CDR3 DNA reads TGTGCCAGCAGCTTAGTGGGGGCAAGTGGCAATCAGCCCCAGCATTTT.

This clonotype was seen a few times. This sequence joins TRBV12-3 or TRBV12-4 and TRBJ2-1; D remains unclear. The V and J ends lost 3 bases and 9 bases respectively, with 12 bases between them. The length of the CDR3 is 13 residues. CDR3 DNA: TGTGCCAGCAGTTTGTCGCCCGAGGCTGAGCAGTTCTTC. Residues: CASSLSPEAEQFF.

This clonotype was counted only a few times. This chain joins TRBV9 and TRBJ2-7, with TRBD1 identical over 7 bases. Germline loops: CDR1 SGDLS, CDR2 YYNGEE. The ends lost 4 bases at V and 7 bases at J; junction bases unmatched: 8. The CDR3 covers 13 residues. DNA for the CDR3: TGTGCCAGCAGCCCGCCGGGACAGAAAGAGCAGTACTTC. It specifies CASSPPGQKEQYF. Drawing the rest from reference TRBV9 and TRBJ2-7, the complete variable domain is DSGVTQTPKHLITATGQRVTLRCSPRSGDLSVYWYQQSLDQGLQFLIQYYNGEERAKGNILERFSAQQFPDLHSELNLSSLELGDSALYFCASSPPGQKEQYFGPGTRLTVT.

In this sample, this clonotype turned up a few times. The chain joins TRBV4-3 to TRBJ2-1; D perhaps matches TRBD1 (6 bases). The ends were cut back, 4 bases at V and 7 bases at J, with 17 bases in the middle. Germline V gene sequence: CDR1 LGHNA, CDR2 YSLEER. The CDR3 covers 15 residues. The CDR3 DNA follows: TGCGCCAGCAGCCGGTTAGACAGGTGGGGTAATGAGCAGTTCTTC. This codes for CASSRLDRWGNEQFF.

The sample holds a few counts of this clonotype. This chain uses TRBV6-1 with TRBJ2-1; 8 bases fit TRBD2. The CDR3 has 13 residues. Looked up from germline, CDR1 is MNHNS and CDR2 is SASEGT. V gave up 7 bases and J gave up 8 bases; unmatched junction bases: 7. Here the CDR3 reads CASTKAGVHEQFF. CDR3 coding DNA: TGTGCCAGCACCAAAGCGGGAGTTCATGAGCAGTTCTTC.

This CDR3 is CSARWAANQPQHF. The CDR3 bases are TGCAGTGCTAGATGGGCAGCCAATCAGCCCCAGCATTTT. The chain is built from TRBV20-1 and TRBJ1-5, with no clear D. The CDR3 is 13 residues long. Germline CDR1 reads DFQATT; CDR2 reads SNEGSKA (reference sequence). V lost 2 bases, J lost 3 bases, and 8 bases lay in between.